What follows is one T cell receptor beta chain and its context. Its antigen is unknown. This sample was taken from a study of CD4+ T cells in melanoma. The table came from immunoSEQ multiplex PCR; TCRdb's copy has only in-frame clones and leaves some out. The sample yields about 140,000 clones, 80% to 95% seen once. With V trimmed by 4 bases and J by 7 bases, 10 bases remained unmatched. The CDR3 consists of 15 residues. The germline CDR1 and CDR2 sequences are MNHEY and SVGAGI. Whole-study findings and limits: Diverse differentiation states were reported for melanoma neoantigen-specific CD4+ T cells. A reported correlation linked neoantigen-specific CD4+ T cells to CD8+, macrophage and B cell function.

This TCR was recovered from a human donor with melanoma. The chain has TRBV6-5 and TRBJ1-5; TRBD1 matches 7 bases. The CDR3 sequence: CASSFTGVLWQPQHF. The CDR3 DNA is TGTGCCAGCAGTTTTACAGGGGTTCTATGGCAGCCCCAGCATTTT.